This T cell receptor beta chain was captured in a study of regulatory T cells in long-lasting Graves disease. General study points: The study examined only peripheral blood, not thyroid tissue. TRBV28, TRBJ1-2 and TRBJ2-5 were favored in persistent disease.

In building TCR beta libraries, iRepertoire HTBI primers were used together with Arm-PCR of CDR3 regions. Methods used by the authors: Roughly 65 TRBV and roughly 13 TRBJ segments were identified across samples. MiXCR was run by TCRdb on the multiplex PCR reads, yielding one entry per CDR3 protein. The V and J calls follow TCRdb's processing rather than the paper's. The sample holds almost 350,000 distinct CDR3 sequences; 15% to 20% are singletons and the top ten take roughly 27%. This clonotype was detected ten times or more. Its antigen is as yet unknown. Time point of the sample: persistent/refractory GD, antithyroid drugs over 5 years with positive TRAb. PBMC-extracted RNA yielded the TCR library. Patient provenance is recorded as an endocrinology department in Xi'an, China. This CDR3 region has 15 residues. Looked up from germline, CDR1 is MNHNS and CDR2 is SASEGT. Trimming removed 5 bases from V and 2 bases from J, with 15 bases in between.

The material was peripheral blood mononuclear cells (PBMCs), obtained when the disease was refractory, from a patient treated with antithyroid drugs. The chain carries TRBV6-1 and TRBJ1-2, with a tentative D call TRBD1 (6 bases). The TCR was taken from a female donor with Graves disease. CDR3 coding DNA: TGTGCCAGCAGTAACCCGGGACAAATAAACTATGGCTACACCTTC. It specifies CASSNPGQINYGYTF.